This T cell receptor (beta chain) was observed in a study of radiotherapy plus CTLA-4 blockade in lung cancer. Study overall: Under 20% of patients responded objectively, and about 33% achieved disease control. The study's findings and limits: Interferon-beta and early blood T cell clone dynamics reportedly predicted response best. Radiotherapy was combined with ipilimumab, and tumor-derived TCR clones then expanded in blood.

Sequenced by immunoSEQ multiplex PCR; TCRdb stores in-frame clones only, minus some. The repertoire holds under 50,000 clones, with more than 70% as singletons. This CDR3 region has 16 residues. With ipilimumab providing CTLA-4 blockade, focal radiation was administered to patients who had chemo-refractory metastatic non-small-cell lung cancer. This clone came up once. Its antigen remains unknown. The sample here was peripheral blood, taken from a patient treated with radiotherapy plus ipilimumab. The sequence was collected from a human donor with non-small cell lung cancer that progressed on radiotherapy plus ipilimumab. The chain employs TRBV1 and TRBJ2-1; the table calls TRBD2, which could not be checked here. TRBV1 is shown as a pseudogene. The CDR3 DNA follows: TGCACCAGCAGCCCCAGCTTTGCTGGGACTGGCAATGAGCAGTTCTTC. Protein: CTSSPSFAGTGNEQFF.